This T cell receptor beta chain emerged from a study of lymphopenia after photon versus proton radiotherapy. As concerns this clone: What it binds is not known.

General observations from the study: Authors raise, but do not show, better survival with proton therapy. Relative stability marked proton patients; photon patients lost diversity and naive cells. Oligoclonal CD8+ Temra expansion after nadir drove photon patients' diversity drop. Larger post-nadir TCR diversity loss correlated inversely with survival in deceased patients.

Germline V gene data show CDR1 as MNHEY and CDR2 as SVGAGI. This CDR3 is built from 13 residues. Trimming removed 5 bases from V and 4 bases from J, with 11 bases in between. TCRdb keeps only in-frame clones here, not all; method: immunoSEQ multiplex PCR. This table has over 35,000 clones, roughly 86% appearing once. The specimen comprised peripheral blood, sampled from a patient treated with proton-based radiotherapy. This TCR was recovered from a woman in her 70s with pancreatic cancer. Some clones in this sample may be carry-over from other donors' samples. The chain combines TRBV6-5 with TRBJ1-2, with a weak D call TRBD1 (6 bases). The CDR3 here is CASSTRRGYGYTF. The DNA for the CDR3 is TGTGCCAGCAGTACCCGCAGGGGCTATGGCTACACCTTC.